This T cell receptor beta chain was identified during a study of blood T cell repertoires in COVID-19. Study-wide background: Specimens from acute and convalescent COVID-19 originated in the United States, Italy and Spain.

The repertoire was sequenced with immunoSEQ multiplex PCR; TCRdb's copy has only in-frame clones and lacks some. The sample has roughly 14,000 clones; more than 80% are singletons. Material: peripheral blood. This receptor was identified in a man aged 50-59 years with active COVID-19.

CDR3 DNA: TGTGCCACCAGTGCGCGCGGGAGGCCTAACGAGCAGTACTTC. This codes for CATSARGRPNEQYF. The J gene is TRBJ2-7, the V gene TRBV24-1; TRBD2 aligns across 8 bases. The V segment lost 5 bases and the J segment 5 bases; nucleotides outside the gene matches: 7. CDR3 length: 14 residues. CDR1 is KGHDR, CDR2 SFDVKD, per germline.